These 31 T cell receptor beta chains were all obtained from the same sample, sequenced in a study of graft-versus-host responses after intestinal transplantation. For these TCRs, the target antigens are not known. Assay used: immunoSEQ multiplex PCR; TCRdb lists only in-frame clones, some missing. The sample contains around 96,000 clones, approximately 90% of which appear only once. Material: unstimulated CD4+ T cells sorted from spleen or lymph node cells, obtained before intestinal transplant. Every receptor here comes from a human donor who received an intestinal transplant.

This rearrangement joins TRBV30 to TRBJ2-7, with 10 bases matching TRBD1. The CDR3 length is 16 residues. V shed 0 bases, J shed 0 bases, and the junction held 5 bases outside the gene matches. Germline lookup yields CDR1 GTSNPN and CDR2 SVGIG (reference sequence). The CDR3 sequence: CAWSVPGTGDSYEQYF. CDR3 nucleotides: TGTGCCTGGAGTGTACCGGGGACAGGGGACTCCTACGAGCAGTACTTC.

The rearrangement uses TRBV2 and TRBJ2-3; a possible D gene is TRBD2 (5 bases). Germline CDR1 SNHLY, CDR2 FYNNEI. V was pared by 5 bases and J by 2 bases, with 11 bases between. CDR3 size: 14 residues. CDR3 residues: CASSRGSHTDTQYF. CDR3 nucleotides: TGTGCCAGCAGTCGTGGGAGCCACACAGATACGCAGTATTTT.

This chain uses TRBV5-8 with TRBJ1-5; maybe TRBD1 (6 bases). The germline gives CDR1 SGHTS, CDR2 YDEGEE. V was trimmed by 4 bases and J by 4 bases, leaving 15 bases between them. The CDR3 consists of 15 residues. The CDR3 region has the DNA TGTGCCAGCAGCCCGGGCCGGGGGGCGAATCAGCCCCAGCATTTT. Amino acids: CASSPGRGANQPQHF.

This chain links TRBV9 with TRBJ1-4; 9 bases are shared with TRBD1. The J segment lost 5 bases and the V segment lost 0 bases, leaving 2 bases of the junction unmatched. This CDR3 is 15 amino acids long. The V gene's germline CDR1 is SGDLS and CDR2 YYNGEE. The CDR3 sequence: CASSVGGQGNEKLFF. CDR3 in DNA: TGTGCCAGCAGCGTAGGCGGACAGGGGAATGAAAAACTGTTTTTT.

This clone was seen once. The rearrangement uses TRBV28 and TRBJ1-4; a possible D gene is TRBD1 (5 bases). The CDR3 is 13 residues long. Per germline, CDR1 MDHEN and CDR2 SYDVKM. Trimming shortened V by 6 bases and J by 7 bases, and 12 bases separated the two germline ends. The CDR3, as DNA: TGTGCCAGCAGCCCAGGGTATGGTGAAAAACTGTTTTTT. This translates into CASSPGYGEKLFF.

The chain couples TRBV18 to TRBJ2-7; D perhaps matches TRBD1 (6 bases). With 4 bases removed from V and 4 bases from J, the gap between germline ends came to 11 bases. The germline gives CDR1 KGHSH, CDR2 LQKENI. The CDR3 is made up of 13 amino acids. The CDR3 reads CASSRQDQYEQYF. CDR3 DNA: TGTGCCAGCTCACGACAGGACCAATACGAGCAGTACTTC.

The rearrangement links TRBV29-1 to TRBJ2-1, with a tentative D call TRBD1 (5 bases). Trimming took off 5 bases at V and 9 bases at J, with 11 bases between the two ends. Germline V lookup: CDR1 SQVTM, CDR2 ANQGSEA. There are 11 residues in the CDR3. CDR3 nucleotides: TGCAGCGTTTCAGGGTTGGGTGAGCAGTTCTTC. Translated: CSVSGLGEQFF.

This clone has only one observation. This CDR3 reads CAISETSGATDTQYF. The CDR3 DNA reads TGTGCCATCAGTGAAACTAGCGGGGCAACAGATACGCAGTATTTT. This sequence joins TRBV10-3 and TRBJ2-3; TRBD2 matches 10 bases. J lost 3 bases, V lost 3 bases, and 3 bases had no gene match. This CDR3 contains 15 residues. Germline CDR1 reads ENHRY; CDR2 reads SYGVKD.

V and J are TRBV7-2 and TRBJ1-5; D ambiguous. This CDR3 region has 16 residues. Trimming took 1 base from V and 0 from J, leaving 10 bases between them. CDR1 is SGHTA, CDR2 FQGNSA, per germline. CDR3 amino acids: CASSLVRAYSNQPQHF. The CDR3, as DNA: TGTGCCAGCAGCTTAGTGAGGGCATATAGCAATCAGCCCCAGCATTTT.

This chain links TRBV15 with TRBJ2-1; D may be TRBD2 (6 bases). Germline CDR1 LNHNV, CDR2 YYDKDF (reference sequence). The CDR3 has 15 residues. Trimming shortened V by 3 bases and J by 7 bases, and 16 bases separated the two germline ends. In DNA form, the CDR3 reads TGTGCCACCAGCAGCCTAGCGAATCGGGGGAATGAGCAGTTCTTC. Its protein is CATSSLANRGNEQFF. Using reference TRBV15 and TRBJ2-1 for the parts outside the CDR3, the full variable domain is DAMVIQNPRYQVTQFGKPVTLSCSQTLNHNVMYWYQQKSSQAPKLLFHYYDKDFNNEADTPDNFQSRRPNTSFCFLDIRSPGLGDTAMYLCATSSLANRGNEQFFGPGTRLTVL.

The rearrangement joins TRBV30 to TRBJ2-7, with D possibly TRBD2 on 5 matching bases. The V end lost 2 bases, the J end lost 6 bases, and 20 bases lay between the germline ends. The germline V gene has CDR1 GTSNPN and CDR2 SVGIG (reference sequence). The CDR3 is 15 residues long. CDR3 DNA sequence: TGTGCCTGGAGTTTAGCGTTCGCCGTATGGGCCGAGCAGTACTTC. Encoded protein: CAWSLAFAVWAEQYF.

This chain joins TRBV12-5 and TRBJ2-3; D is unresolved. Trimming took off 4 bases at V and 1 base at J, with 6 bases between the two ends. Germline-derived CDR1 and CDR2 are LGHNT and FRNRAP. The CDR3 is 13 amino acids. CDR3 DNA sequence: TGTGCTAGTGGTTCTTCCGGCACAGATACGCAGTATTTT. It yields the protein CASGSSGTDTQYF. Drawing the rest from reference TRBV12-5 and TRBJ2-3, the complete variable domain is DARVTQTPRHKVTEMGQEVTMRCQPILGHNTVFWYRQTMMQGLELLAYFRNRAPLDDSGMPKDRFSAEMPDATLATLKIQPSEPRDSAVYFCASGSSGTDTQYFGPGTRLTVL.

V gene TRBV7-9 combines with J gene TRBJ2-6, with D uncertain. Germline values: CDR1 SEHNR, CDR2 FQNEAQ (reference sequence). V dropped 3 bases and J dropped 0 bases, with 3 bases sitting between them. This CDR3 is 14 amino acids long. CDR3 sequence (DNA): TGTGCCAGCAGCTTGGCCTCTGGGGCCAACGTCCTGACTTTC. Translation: CASSLASGANVLTF.

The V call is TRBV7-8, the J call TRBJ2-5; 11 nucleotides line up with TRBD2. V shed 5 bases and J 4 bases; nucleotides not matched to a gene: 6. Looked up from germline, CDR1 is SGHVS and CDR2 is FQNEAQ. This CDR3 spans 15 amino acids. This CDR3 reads CASSKTGTSGETQYF. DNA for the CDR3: TGTGCCAGCAGCAAAACCGGGACTAGCGGAGAGACCCAGTACTTC.

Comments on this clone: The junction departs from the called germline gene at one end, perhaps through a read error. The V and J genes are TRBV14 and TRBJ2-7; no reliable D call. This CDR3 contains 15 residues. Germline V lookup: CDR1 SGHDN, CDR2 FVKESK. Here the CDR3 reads CASGQDQARSYEQYF. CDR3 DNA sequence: TGTGCCAGCGGCCAAGATCAGGCCAGATCCTACGAGCAGTACTTC.

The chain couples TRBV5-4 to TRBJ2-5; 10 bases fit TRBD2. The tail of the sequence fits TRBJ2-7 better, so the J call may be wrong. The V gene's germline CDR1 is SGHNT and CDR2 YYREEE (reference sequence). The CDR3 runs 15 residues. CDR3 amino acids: CASSLALAGSYEQYF. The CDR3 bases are TGTGCCAGCAGCCTCGCACTAGCGGGGTCTTACGAGCAGTACTTC.

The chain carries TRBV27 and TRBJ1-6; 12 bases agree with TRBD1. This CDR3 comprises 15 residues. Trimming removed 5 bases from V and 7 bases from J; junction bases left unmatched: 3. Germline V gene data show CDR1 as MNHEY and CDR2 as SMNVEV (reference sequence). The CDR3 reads CASSLGTGGNSPLHF. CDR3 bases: TGTGCCAGCAGTCTTGGGACAGGGGGCAATTCACCCCTCCACTTT.

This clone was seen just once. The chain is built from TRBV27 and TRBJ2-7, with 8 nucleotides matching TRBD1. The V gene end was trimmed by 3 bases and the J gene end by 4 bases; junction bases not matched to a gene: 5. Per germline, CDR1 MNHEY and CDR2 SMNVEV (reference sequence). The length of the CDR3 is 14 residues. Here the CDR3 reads CASSFVDRGYEQYF. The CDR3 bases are TGTGCCAGCAGTTTCGTCGACAGGGGATACGAGCAGTACTTC.

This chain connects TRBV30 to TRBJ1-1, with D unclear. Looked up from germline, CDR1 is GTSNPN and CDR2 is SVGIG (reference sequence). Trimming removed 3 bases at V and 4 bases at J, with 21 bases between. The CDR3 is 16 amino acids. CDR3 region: CAWSKPGRGRATEAFF. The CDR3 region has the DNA TGTGCCTGGAGCAAACCGGGAAGAGGTCGGGCCACTGAAGCTTTCTTT.

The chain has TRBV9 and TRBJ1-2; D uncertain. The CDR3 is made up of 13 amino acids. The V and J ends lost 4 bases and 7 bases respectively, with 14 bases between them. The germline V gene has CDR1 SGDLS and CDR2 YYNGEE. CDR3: CASSPRRVSGYTF. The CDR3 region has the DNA TGTGCCAGCAGCCCCCGGAGGGTATCTGGCTACACCTTC.

CDR3 in DNA: TGCGCCAGCAGCTCCGGGGGGGGAGATGGGGAGACCCAGTACTTC. Protein: CASSSGGGDGETQYF. V usage is TRBV5-1 and J usage is TRBJ2-5; 8 bases align to TRBD2. From germline, CDR1 is SGHRS and CDR2 YFSETQ. This CDR3 region has 15 residues. With 3 bases clipped from V and 5 bases from J, the junction kept 9 bases outside the gene matches.

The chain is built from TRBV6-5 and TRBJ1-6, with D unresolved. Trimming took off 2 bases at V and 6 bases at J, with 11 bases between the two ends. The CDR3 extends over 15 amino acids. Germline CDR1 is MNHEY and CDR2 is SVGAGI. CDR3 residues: CASSYTESLNSPLHF. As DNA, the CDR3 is TGTGCCAGCAGTTACACAGAAAGTCTTAATTCACCCCTCCACTTT.

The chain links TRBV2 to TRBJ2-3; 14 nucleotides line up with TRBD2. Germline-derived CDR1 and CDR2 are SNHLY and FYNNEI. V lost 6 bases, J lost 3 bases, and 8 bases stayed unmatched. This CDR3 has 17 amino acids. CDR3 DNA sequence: TGTGCCAGCAGCCGGGGGACTAGCGGGAGCGGGACAGATACGCAGTATTTT. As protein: CASSRGTSGSGTDTQYF. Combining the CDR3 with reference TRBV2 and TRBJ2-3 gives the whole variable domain EPEVTQTPSHQVTQMGQEVILRCVPISNHLYFYWYRQILGQKVEFLVSFYNNEISEKSEIFDDQFSVERPDGSNFTLKIRSTKLEDSAMYFCASSRGTSGSGTDTQYFGPGTRLTVL.

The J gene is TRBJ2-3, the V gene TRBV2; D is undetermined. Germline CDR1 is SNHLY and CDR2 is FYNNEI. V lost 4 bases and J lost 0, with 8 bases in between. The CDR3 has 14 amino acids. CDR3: CASSVLASTDTQYF. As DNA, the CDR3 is TGTGCCAGCAGTGTCTTGGCTAGCACAGATACGCAGTATTTT.

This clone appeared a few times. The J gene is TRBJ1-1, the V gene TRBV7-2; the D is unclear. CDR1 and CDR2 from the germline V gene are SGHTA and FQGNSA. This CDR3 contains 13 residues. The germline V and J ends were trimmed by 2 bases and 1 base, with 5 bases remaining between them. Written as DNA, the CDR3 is TGTGCCAGCAGCTTATCCAGGAACACTGAAGCTTTCTTT. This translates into CASSLSRNTEAFF.

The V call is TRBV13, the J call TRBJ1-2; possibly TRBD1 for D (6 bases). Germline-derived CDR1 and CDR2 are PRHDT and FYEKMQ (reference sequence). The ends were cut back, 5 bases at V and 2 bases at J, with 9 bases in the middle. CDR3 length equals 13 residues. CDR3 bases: TGTGCCAGCAGCCTCGGACAGAACTATGGCTACACCTTC. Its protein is CASSLGQNYGYTF.

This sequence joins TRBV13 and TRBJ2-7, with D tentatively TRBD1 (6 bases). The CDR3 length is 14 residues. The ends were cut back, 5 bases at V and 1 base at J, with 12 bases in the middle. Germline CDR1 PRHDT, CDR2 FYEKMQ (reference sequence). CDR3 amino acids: CASSLRDMSYEQYF. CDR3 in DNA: TGTGCCAGCAGCCTCCGGGACATGTCCTACGAGCAGTACTTC.

The CDR3 reads CASSPGRRGSNYGYTF. DNA of the CDR3: TGCGCCAGCAGCCCGGGGAGGAGGGGATCAAACTATGGCTACACCTTC. The J gene is TRBJ1-2, the V gene TRBV5-1; the D gene is possibly TRBD1 (5 bases). V lost 4 bases to trimming and J lost 2 bases, with 18 bases between them. The germline CDR1 and CDR2 sequences are SGHRS and YFSETQ. This CDR3 contains 16 residues.

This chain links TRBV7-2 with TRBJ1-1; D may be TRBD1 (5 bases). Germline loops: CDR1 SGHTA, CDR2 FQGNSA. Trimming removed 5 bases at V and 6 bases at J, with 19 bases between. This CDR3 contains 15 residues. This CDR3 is CASSTAGQGFSEAFF. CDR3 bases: TGTGCCAGCAGCACAGCCGGGCAGGGATTCTCTGAAGCTTTCTTT. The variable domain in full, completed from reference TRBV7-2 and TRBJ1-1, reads GAGVSQSPSNKVTEKGKDVELRCDPISGHTALYWYRQSLGQGLEFLIYFQGNSAPDKSGLPSDRFSAERTGGSVSTLTIQRTQQEDSAVYLCASSTAGQGFSEAFFGQGTRLTVV.

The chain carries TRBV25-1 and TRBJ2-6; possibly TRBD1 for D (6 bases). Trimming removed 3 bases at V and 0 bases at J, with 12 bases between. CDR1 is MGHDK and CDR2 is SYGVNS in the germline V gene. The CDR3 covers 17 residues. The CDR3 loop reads CASSDLGGRSGANVLTF. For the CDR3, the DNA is TGTGCCAGCAGTGATCTTGGGGGCCGCTCTGGGGCCAACGTCCTGACTTTC.

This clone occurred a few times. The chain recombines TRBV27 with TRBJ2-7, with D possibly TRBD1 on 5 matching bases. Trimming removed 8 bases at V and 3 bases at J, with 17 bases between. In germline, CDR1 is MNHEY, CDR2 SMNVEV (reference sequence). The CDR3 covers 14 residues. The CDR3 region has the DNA TGTGCCAGCCGAGCCCCAGGGAAAGACTACGAGCAGTACTTC. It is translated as CASRAPGKDYEQYF.